The T cell receptor (beta chain) under discussion was sequenced for a study of cytomegalovirus exposure and HLA in healthy donors. Germline V gives CDR1 LGHNA, CDR2 YNFKEQ. The V segment lost 2 bases and the J segment 3 bases; nucleotides outside the gene matches: 4. The CDR3 covers 14 residues. The study ran its PCR with 60 Vbeta and 13 Jbeta primers. Measured with immunoSEQ multiplex PCR; TCRdb has only the in-frame clones, and not every one. Of about 190,000 clones in the sample, around 86% were seen once. In regard to this clone: As yet, its antigen is unknown.

Study-wide results and caveats: The listing of roughly 160 TCR beta chains classed them as cytomegalovirus-associated. The number of N-insertions in an Asian-associated ancestry cluster was reportedly below the roughly 660-donor mean in a later analysis.

The specimen sequenced was PBMCs. This sequence was found in a man aged 25-45 years in good health and CMV-seronegative. J is TRBJ2-7 and V is TRBV4-2, with TRBD1 matching 7 bases. The CDR3 DNA follows: TGTGCCAGCAGCCAAACAGGGACAGTCTACGAGCAGTACTTC. Encoded protein: CASSQTGTVYEQYF.